Listed below are T cell receptor beta chains from one sample, sequenced in a study of control samples from healthy donors and cancer patients. Assay used: immunoSEQ multiplex PCR; TCRdb lists only in-frame clones, some missing. The repertoire holds around 120,000 clones, with 80% to 90% as singletons. Sample: PBMCs. These receptors originate from a woman between 45 and 60 years old with colorectal cancer. Both conserved end residues are trimmed from each CDR3.

j_gene,v_gene,CDR3aa
TRBJ1-5,TRBV19,ASSIQGRNQPQH
TRBJ2-1,TRBV11-2,ASSLRDRATEQF
TRBJ1-1,TRBV5-1,ASSFGTEAF
TRBJ1-1,TRBV6-6,ASSYDRRGTEAF
TRBJ2-7,TRBV5-1,ASSLRGYEQY
TRBJ2-3,TRBV9,ASSVAARQGADTQY
TRBJ1-1,TRBV6-5,ASSFRGGEAF
TRBJ2-3,TRBV30,AWSVMGGAPDTQY
TRBJ2-7,TRBV5-4,ASSGAGTSEDEQY
TRBJ2-2,TRBV7-9,ASSPERTEELF
TRBJ2-5,TRBV6-5,ASSRTGFMETQY
TRBJ2-7,TRBV11-2,ASSPRGRQGGSGEQY
TRBJ1-5,TRBV7-2,ASSLGRGGNQPQH
TRBJ1-2,TRBV28,ASSLTGSSTGGYT
TRBJ2-3,TRBV18,ASSPDRARLSTDTQY
TRBJ2-5,TRBV3-1/TRBV3-2,ASSDPAGSPQETQY
TRBJ2-2,TRBV6-5,ASSSTTGRNTGELF
TRBJ2-5,TRBV5-1,ASSSTVGKETQY
TRBJ1-5,TRBV2,ASREGNQPQH
TRBJ2-7,TRBV7-9,ASSAVTGNEQY
TRBJ1-1,TRBV2,ASSVDTGNTEAF
TRBJ2-1,TRBV13,ASRPTSGGLNEQF
TRBJ1-2,TRBV10-2,ASSESWANGYT
TRBJ2-4,TRBV27,ASSSFSPTENIQY